The 2 T cell receptor beta chains below all came from one sample that was sequenced in a study of cytomegalovirus exposure and HLA in healthy donors. PCR used 60 Vbeta primers and 13 Jbeta primers. Assay: immunoSEQ multiplex PCR; the TCRdb copy retains only in-frame clones and omits some. This sample has approximately 150,000 clones, with around four fifths found just once. What was sequenced was PBMCs. The receptors here all came from a young man in good health and CMV-seropositive.

The genes are TRBV5-1 and TRBJ2-3, with a weak D call TRBD2 (6 bases). CDR1 and CDR2 (germline): SGHRS, YFSETQ. This CDR3 comprises 18 residues. V was shortened by 3 bases and J by 4 bases, with 24 bases between the two germline ends. The CDR3 nucleotides read TGCGCCAGCAGCTCGAATTGGGGCCGGACTACCGGGGCAGATACGCAGTATTTT. Translated, it gives CASSSNWGRTTGADTQYF.

This rearrangement joins TRBV4-1 to TRBJ2-4, with a possible D match to TRBD1 (7 bases). V lost 0 bases to trimming and J lost 8 bases, with 17 bases between them. The CDR3 runs 16 residues. Germline CDR1 is MGHRA and CDR2 is YSYEKL. This CDR3 is CASSQDLRGRGDIQYF. The CDR3 DNA follows: TGCGCCAGCAGCCAAGACCTAAGGGGGCGCGGGGACATTCAGTACTTC.